The clone carrying this TCR beta chain showed up many times. Antigen unknown. CDR1 is SGHTA and CDR2 is FQGNSA in the germline V gene. The CDR3 consists of 13 residues. Trimming left V 5 bases short and J 9 bases short, with 14 bases between. MiXCR, applied by TCRdb to the reads, yields one record per CDR3 protein. The sample includes about 250,000 distinct CDR3 sequences, 6.5% seen only once; the top ten take around 6%. The data belong to a study of T cell repertoires in cytomegalovirus infection. Findings of the study overall: Carriers of CMV plus the relevant HLA were identified by cumulative public TCR beta family frequency.

This receptor was identified in a human donor in good health (CMV status not recorded). Some clones in this sample may be carry-over from other donors' samples. What was sequenced was PBMCs. The chain recombines TRBV7-2 with TRBJ1-5; D is undetermined. The CDR3 loop is CASSRNSILPQHF. For the CDR3, the DNA is TGTGCCAGCAGCCGCAACAGCATTTTGCCCCAGCATTTT.